The present entry profiles one T cell receptor beta chain with its context. Germline lookup yields CDR1 SNHLY and CDR2 FYNNEI. The CDR3 is 14 amino acids. Deletions cut 6 bases from V and 8 bases from J, with 18 bases between. The data derive from a study of blood T cell repertoires in COVID-19. For the study at large: Italy, Spain and the United States were the sources of the convalescent and acute COVID-19 samples.

TCRdb's copy holds only in-frame clones and misses some; the assay was immunoSEQ multiplex PCR. The sample consists of 110,000 or so clones, about four fifths of them appearing once. The sequencing input was peripheral blood. The chain employs TRBV2 and TRBJ2-3; no definite D call. The clonotype comes from a woman in her 40s with acute or convalescent COVID-19. In nucleotides, the CDR3 is TGTGCCAGCAGCCTCTATGGTACCGCGGTTACGCAGTATTTT. It specifies CASSLYGTAVTQYF.